This TCR beta chain was found in a study of regulatory T cells in long-lasting Graves disease. Study-wide points: Accuracy may have suffered from the small sample size. Thyroid tissue went unstudied; only peripheral blood was examined.

In the case of this clonotype: Its matching antigen is unknown.

Documented time point: newly diagnosed GD, antithyroid drugs for less than 3 months. Researchers made the TCR library from RNA that was extracted from PBMCs. Researchers made TCR beta libraries by using iRepertoire HTBI primers and running Arm-PCR on CDR3 regions. TCRdb analysed the multiplex PCR reads with MiXCR anew, one entry per CDR3 protein. The table records 300,000 to 400,000 distinct CDR3 sequences, 15% to 20% of them present only once. V gave up 0 bases and J gave up 4 bases, with 13 bases separating them. The CDR3 runs to 16 residues. Looked up from germline, CDR1 is LGHNA and CDR2 is YNFKEQ. Separately, the same data were catalogued under a study of T cells in Graves' hyperthyroidism and ophthalmopathy. That study reports: Clonotypes that were expanded in thyroid above 0.001 mostly appeared in blood too.

This sequence was found in a man between 40 and 49 years old with Graves disease. V and J are TRBV4-2 and TRBJ1-3, with D hard to call. Specimen: peripheral blood mononuclear cells (PBMCs), collected at new diagnosis, from a patient treated with antithyroid drugs. The CDR3 DNA reads as TGTGCCAGCAGCCAAGATAGCCTTGGACCAGGAAACACCATATATTTT. It is translated as CASSQDSLGPGNTIYF.